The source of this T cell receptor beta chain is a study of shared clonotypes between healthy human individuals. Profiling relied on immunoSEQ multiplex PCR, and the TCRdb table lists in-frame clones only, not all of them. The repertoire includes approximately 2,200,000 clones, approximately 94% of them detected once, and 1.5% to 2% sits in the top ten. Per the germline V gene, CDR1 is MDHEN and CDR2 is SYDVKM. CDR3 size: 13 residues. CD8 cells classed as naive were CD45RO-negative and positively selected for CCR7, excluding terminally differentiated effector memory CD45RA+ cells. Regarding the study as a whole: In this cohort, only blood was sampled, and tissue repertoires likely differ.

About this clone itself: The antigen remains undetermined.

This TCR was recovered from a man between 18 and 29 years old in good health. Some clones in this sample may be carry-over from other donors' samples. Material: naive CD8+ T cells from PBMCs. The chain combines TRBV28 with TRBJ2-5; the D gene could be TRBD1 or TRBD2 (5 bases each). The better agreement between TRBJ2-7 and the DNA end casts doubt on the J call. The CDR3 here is CASSPLRGYEQYF. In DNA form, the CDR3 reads TGTGCCAGCAGCCCCCTGAGGGGCTACGAGCAGTACTTC.